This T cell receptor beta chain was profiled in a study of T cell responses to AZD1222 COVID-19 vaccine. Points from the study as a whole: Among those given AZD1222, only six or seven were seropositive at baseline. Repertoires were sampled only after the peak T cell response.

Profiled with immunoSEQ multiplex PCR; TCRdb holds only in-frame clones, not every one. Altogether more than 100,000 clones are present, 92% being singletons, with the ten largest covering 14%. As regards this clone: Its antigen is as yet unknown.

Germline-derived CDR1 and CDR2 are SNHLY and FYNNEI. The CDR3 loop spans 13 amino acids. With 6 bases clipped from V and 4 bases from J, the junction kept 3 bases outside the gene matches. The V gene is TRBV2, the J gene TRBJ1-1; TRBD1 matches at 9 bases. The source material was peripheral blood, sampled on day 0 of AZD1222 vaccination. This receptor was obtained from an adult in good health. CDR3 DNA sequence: TGTGCCAGCAGGGGACAGGGCCCCACTGAAGCTTTCTTT. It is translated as CASRGQGPTEAFF.